Following are 2 T cell receptor beta chains from one sample sequenced in a study of early T cells in non-severe SARS-CoV-2 infection. TCRdb reprocessed the 5' RACE reads with MiXCR, giving one entry per CDR3 protein. The sample consists of 76,000 or so distinct CDR3 sequences, roughly 12% of them appearing once. The sequencing sample was made of whole blood. All receptors come from an adult who was a healthcare worker with PCR-confirmed SARS-CoV-2 infection or an uninfected control (not recorded which).

This clonotype was seen many times. CDR3 sequence (DNA): TGTGCCAGCAGCTTAGGGGTGACGGATGCTCAGCCCCAGCATTTT. Its translation is CASSLGVTDAQPQHF. V gene TRBV11-2 combines with J gene TRBJ1-5, with D uncertain. Germline CDR1 reads SGHAT; CDR2 reads FQNNGV. The CDR3 has 15 amino acids. V was pared by 1 base and J by 6 bases, with 13 bases between.

This clonotype appeared many times. The chain links TRBV6-6 to TRBJ1-2; a possible D gene is TRBD1 (5 bases). Germline V gene sequence: CDR1 MNHNY, CDR2 SVGAGI (reference sequence). V shed 4 bases and J shed 0 bases, with 18 bases lying between them. The CDR3 has 17 amino acids. CDR3 sequence (DNA): TGTGCCAGCAGTTCTTGGGACGGATCTAAAGCTAACTATGGCTACACCTTC. Translating gives CASSSWDGSKANYGYTF.